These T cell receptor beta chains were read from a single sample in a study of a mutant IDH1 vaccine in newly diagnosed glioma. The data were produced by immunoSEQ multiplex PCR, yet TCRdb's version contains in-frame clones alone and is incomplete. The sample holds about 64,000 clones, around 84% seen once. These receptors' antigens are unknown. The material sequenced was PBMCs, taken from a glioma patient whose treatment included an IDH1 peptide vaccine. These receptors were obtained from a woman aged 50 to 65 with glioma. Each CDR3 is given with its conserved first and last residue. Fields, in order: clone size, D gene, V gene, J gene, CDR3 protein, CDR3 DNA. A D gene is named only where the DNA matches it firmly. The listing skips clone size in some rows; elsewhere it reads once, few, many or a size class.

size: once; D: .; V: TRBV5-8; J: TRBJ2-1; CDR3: CVGGAFINEQFF; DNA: TGTGTCGGAGGGGCCTTCATCAATGAGCAGTTCTTC
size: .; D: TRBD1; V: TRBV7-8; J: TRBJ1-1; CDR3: CASSLGGYGTGNTEAFF; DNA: TGTGCCAGCAGCTTAGGGGGCTATGGGACAGGGAACACTGAAGCTTTCTTT
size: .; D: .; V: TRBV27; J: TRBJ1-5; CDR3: CASSRFSLTDSNQPQHF; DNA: TGTGCCAGCAGCCGCTTCTCATTGACAGATAGCAATCAGCCCCAGCATTTT
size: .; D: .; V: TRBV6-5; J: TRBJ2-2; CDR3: CASSYREGTGELFF; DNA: TGTGCCAGCAGTTACAGGGAAGGCACCGGGGAGCTGTTTTTT
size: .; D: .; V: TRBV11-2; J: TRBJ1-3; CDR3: CASSLVGISRNTIYF; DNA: TGTGCCAGCAGCTTAGTCGGAATCTCTAGAAACACCATATATTTT
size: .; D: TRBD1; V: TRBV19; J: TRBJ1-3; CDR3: CASNPDRAAGNTIYF; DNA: TGTGCCAGTAATCCAGACAGGGCAGCTGGAAACACCATATATTTT
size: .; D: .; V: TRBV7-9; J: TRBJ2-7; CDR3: CASSLAIAGPYEQYF; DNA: TGTGCCAGCAGCTTAGCGATCGCAGGTCCTTACGAGCAGTACTTC
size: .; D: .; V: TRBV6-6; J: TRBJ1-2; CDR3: CASSPGPFQLYGYTF; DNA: TGTGCCAGCAGTCCCGGGCCCTTCCAACTCTATGGCTACACCTTC
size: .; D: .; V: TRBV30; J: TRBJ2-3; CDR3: CAWRPPGLGGSKSSTDTQYF; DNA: TGTGCCTGGAGACCGCCGGGGCTAGGCGGCTCAAAATCTAGCACAGATACGCAGTATTTT
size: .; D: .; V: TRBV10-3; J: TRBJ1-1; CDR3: CAISDLGGGNTEAFF; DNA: TGTGCCATCAGTGACCTGGGAGGGGGGAACACTGAAGCTTTCTTT
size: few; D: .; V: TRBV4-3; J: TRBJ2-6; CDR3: CASSQDADSGANVLTF; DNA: TGCGCCAGCAGCCAAGATGCGGATTCTGGGGCCAACGTCCTGACTTTC
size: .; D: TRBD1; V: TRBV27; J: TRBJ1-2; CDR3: CASGGQDNYGYTF; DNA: TGTGCCAGCGGGGGACAGGATAACTATGGCTACACCTTC
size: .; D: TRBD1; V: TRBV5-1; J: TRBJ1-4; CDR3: CASSSQGEKLFF; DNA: TGCGCCAGCAGCTCGCAGGGGGAGAAACTGTTTTTT
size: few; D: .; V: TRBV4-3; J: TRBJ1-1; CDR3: CASSHPPGGVNTEAFF; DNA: TGCGCCAGCAGCCACCCCCCGGGGGGGGTGAACACTGAAGCTTTCTTT
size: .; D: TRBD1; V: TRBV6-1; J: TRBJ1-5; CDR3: CASSVEWDRGRYSNQPQHF; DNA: TGTGCCAGCAGTGTTGAATGGGACAGGGGACGGTATAGCAATCAGCCCCAGCATTTT